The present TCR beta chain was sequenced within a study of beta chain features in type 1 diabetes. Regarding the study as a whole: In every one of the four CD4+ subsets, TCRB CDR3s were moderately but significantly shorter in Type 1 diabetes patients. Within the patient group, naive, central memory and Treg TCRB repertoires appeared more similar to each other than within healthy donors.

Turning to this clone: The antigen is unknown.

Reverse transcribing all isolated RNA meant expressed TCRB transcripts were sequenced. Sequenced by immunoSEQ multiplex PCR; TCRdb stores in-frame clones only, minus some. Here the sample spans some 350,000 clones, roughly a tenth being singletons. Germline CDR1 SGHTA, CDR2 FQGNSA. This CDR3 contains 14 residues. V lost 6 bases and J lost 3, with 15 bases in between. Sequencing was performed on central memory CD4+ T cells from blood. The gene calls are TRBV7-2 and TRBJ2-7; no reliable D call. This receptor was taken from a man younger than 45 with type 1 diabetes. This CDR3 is CASSPRLEVYEQYF. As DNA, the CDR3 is TGTGCCAGCAGTCCCCGACTCGAAGTCTACGAGCAGTACTTC.